The rows below give T cell receptor beta chains drawn from one sample of a study of blood T cell repertoires in COVID-19. Libraries were prepared by immunoSEQ multiplex PCR; TCRdb keeps only in-frame clonotypes and omits some of them. Among roughly 99,000 clones listed, 70% to 90% were seen once. Sequences were obtained from peripheral blood. The receptors stem from a man in his forties with active or convalescent COVID-19. Each CDR3 is given with its conserved first and last residue. The D gene is left open where the match is weak. The size field is filled for only some rows; it gives once, few, many or a size class.

D	size	V	J	DNA	CDR3
NA	NA	TRBV7-9	TRBJ2-1	TGTGCCAGCAGCTTACGGGGAGATAGCTTTGCGGAGCAGTTCTTC	CASSLRGDSFAEQFF
NA	NA	TRBV7-2	TRBJ1-6	TGTGCCAGCAGCCCCCAGTGGCAGTACAATTCACCCCTCCACTTT	CASSPQWQYNSPLHF
NA	NA	TRBV4-3	TRBJ2-3	TGCGCCAGCAGCCAAGAAGGGGCGGTAGATACGCAGTATTTT	CASSQEGAVDTQYF
NA	NA	TRBV7-9	TRBJ1-1	TGTGCCAGCAGCTTGGCAGGGTGGACTGAAGCTTTCTTT	CASSLAGWTEAFF
TRBD1	NA	TRBV28	TRBJ1-5	TGTGCCAGCAGCGGGACAGGGTTTAACCAGCCCCAGCATTTT	CASSGTGFNQPQHF
NA	NA	TRBV7-2	TRBJ2-1	TGTGCCAGCAGCTTAGCGGGTAGCCCCGATGAGCAGTTCTTC	CASSLAGSPDEQFF
TRBD1	few	TRBV4-2	TRBJ1-1	TGTGCCAGCAGCCCAGGAGGGGGGACAGGGAATCTCGGAGGTGAAGCTTTCTTT	CASSPGGGTGNLGGEAFF
NA	once	TRBV28	TRBJ2-3	TGTGCCAGCACCCGCCGGAGGGCTAGCACAGATACGCAGTATTTT	CASTRRRASTDTQYF
NA	NA	TRBV4-2	TRBJ2-2	TGTGCCAGCAGCCACCGAGGGGGTTTTCTTGGTCCGGAGAGCGGGGAGCTGTTTTTT	CASSHRGGFLGPESGELFF
TRBD1	NA	TRBV10-3	TRBJ2-7	TGTGCCATCAGCACGGGACAGGGGGGGGACGAGCAGTACTTC	CAISTGQGGDEQYF
NA	NA	TRBV3-1/TRBV3-2	TRBJ2-2	TGTGCCAGCAGCCAAGATGCCCGGGATGACACCGGGGAGCTGTTTTTT	CASSQDARDDTGELFF
TRBD1	NA	TRBV2	TRBJ1-3	TGTGCCAGCGGGACAGGGGGAAACACCATATATTTT	CASGTGGNTIYF
NA	NA	TRBV10-1	TRBJ1-4	TGCGCCAGCAGTGATGGCTTTCGTGAAAAACTGTTTTTT	CASSDGFREKLFF
TRBD1	NA	TRBV30	TRBJ1-5	TGTGCCTGGAGTGTTCGCCGGACAGGTAGCAATCAGCCCCAGCATTTT	CAWSVRRTGSNQPQHF
NA	NA	TRBV15	TRBJ2-1	TGTGCCACCAGCACTCCTAGGGTAGGAGGGCACAATGAGCAGTTCTTC	CATSTPRVGGHNEQFF
NA	NA	TRBV9	TRBJ2-1	TGTGCCAGCAGCGACGGGGACTCTTACAATGAGCAGTTCTTC	CASSDGDSYNEQFF
TRBD2	NA	TRBV5-4	TRBJ2-7	TGTGCCAGCAGCCGGACTAGCGGGGCATACGAGCAGTACTTC	CASSRTSGAYEQYF
TRBD2	NA	TRBV7-9	TRBJ2-2	TGTGCCAGCGCCCCTCGGGCGGGAGTGACCGGGGAGCTGTTTTTT	CASAPRAGVTGELFF
NA	NA	TRBV19	TRBJ1-3	TGTGCCAGTAGTATACCGGGACTCCCTGGAAACACCATATATTTT	CASSIPGLPGNTIYF
NA	once	TRBV6-5	TRBJ2-7	TGTGCCAGCAGAGGTCAGGGGTCCTACGAGCAGTACTTC	CASRGQGSYEQYF
TRBD1	NA	TRBV7-2	TRBJ2-5	TGTGCCAGCAGCCTTCGACAGGGGTCTCTGGAGACCCAGTACTTC	CASSLRQGSLETQYF
NA	NA	TRBV7-9	TRBJ1-3	TGTGCCAGCAGCTCCCGTAGCTCTGGAAACACCATATATTTT	CASSSRSSGNTIYF
TRBD1	NA	TRBV27	TRBJ2-7	TGTGCCAGCAGTTTGAGTATTACAGGGGCTTACGAGCAGTACTTC	CASSLSITGAYEQYF
NA	NA	TRBV5-4	TRBJ1-5	TGTGCCAGCAGCTTGTACCAGAATAATCAGCCCCAGCATTTT	CASSLYQNNQPQHF
NA	few	TRBV11-2	TRBJ1-4	TGTGCCAGCAGCTTAGAAGGCCGGAACGGGGAAAAACTGTTTTTT	CASSLEGRNGEKLFF
NA	NA	TRBV19	TRBJ2-2	TGTGCCAGTAGTATCCCGGGAGTTGGCACCGGGGAGCTGTTTTTT	CASSIPGVGTGELFF
NA	NA	TRBV6-5	TRBJ1-6	TGTGCCAGCAGCGTATCACAGGGAGGGCGTTCACCCCTCCACTTT	CASSVSQGGRSPLHF
NA	NA	TRBV7-7	TRBJ2-5	TGTGCTAGCAGTCAAGACAGCGTGCAAGAGACCCAGTACTTC	CASSQDSVQETQYF
NA	NA	TRBV20-1	TRBJ1-1	TGCAGTGCTAGTAGGGCAAGGGGGGGAACCGTGAACACTGAAGCTTTCTTT	CSASRARGGTVNTEAFF
NA	NA	TRBV7-2	TRBJ1-2	TGTGCCAGCAGCACCCTTCCAGGCCCCTATGGCTACACCTTC	CASSTLPGPYGYTF
NA	medium-sized	TRBV7-6	TRBJ1-1	TGTGCCAGCAGCCCCCCTGACAGTGCGAACACTGAAGCTTTCTTT	CASSPPDSANTEAFF
TRBD1	NA	TRBV2	TRBJ2-2	TGTGCCAGCAGTAAAGACAGGGGGTCGACCGGGGAGCTGTTTTTT	CASSKDRGSTGELFF
NA	NA	TRBV7-2	TRBJ2-5	TGTGCCAGCAGTGCGTATGGCGGGATCCAAGAGACCCAGTACTTC	CASSAYGGIQETQYF
TRBD2	NA	TRBV10-3	TRBJ2-3	TGTGCCATCAGGTCTAGCGGGTCCACAGATACGCAGTATTTT	CAIRSSGSTDTQYF
TRBD2	NA	TRBV18	TRBJ2-3	TGTGCCAGCTCCCCGCCAGGCGGGGGGCTGACAGATACGCAGTATTTT	CASSPPGGGLTDTQYF
NA	NA	TRBV27	TRBJ2-7	TGTGCCAGCAGTTTATCGGGGCCGGATTCCTACGAGCAGTACTTC	CASSLSGPDSYEQYF
NA	NA	TRBV5-4	TRBJ2-7	TGTGCCGAGTCTAGAGGGCCGGGATCCTACGAGCAGTACTTC	CAESRGPGSYEQYF
TRBD2	NA	TRBV4-1	TRBJ2-1	TGCGCCAGCAGCCAGGGTGAGGGCACCGGACTAGCGTACAATGAGCAGTTCTTC	CASSQGEGTGLAYNEQFF
NA	NA	TRBV12-3/TRBV12-4	TRBJ1-1	TGTGCCAGCAGTTCCACAGGGTATACTGAAGCTTTCTTT	CASSSTGYTEAFF
NA	NA	TRBV11-2	TRBJ2-3	TGTGCCAGCAGCCTGGGCGGGACCGCGACAGATACGCAGTATTTT	CASSLGGTATDTQYF
TRBD1	NA	TRBV29-1	TRBJ1-2	TGCAGCGTTTACAGGGGTAACTATGGCTACACCTTC	CSVYRGNYGYTF